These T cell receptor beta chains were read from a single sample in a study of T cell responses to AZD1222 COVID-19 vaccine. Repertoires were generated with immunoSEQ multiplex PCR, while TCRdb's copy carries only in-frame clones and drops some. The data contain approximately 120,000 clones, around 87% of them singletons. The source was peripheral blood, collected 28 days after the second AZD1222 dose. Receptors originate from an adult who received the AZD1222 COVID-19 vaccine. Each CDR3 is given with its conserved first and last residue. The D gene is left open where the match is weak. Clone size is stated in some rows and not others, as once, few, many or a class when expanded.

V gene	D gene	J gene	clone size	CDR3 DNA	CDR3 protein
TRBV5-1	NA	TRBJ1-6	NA	TGCGCCAGCAGCCCTGGAACGCAGGATCGGGGCTCTTCACCCCTCCACTTT	CASSPGTQDRGSSPLHF
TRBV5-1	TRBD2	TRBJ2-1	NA	TGCGCCAGCAGCCATCTGGGGCTAGCGGGAGCGTTTCCCAATGAGCAGTTCTTC	CASSHLGLAGAFPNEQFF
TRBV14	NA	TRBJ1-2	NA	TGTGCCAGCAGCCAAAAGGTCGCCGGGTGGTATGGCTACACCTTC	CASSQKVAGWYGYTF
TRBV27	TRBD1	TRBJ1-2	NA	TGTGCCAGCAGTTTATCCTTTGGGACAGGGGCCCTGGATGGCTACACCTTC	CASSLSFGTGALDGYTF
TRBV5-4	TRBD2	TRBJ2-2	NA	TGTGCCAGCAGCCCTCAGCGGGGTGGGACCGGGGAGCTGTTTTTT	CASSPQRGGTGELFF
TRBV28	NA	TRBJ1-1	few	TGTGCCAGCAGGCCTACAGGGAGTTCTGAAGCTTTCTTT	CASRPTGSSEAFF
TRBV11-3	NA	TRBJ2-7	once	TGTGCCAGCAGCTTGTTGGGAAGGGACGAGCAGTACTTC	CASSLLGRDEQYF
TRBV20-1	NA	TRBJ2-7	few	TGCAGTGCTATGGCAGGGCTACGGTCCTTC	CSAMAGLRSF
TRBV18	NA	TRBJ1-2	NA	TGTGCCAGCTCACCACTGGTAGGCACCTTCCTCTATGGCTACACCTTC	CASSPLVGTFLYGYTF
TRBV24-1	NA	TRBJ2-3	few	TGTGCCACCAGTGATCCGGGGCGGCGGGGCACAGATACGCAGTATTTT	CATSDPGRRGTDTQYF
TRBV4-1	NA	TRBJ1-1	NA	TGCGCCAGCAGCCAAGGTCTCCTGAACACTGAAGCTTTCTTT	CASSQGLLNTEAFF
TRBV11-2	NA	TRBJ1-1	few	TGTGCCAGCAGCTTAGCCGCGGGGAACACTGAAGCTTTCTTT	CASSLAAGNTEAFF
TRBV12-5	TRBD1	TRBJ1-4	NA	TGTGCTAGTGGCAACGACAGGGCGGATGAAAAACTGTTTTTT	CASGNDRADEKLFF